A single sample is the source of the 17 T cell receptor beta chains below, sequenced in a study of T cell repertoires in cytomegalovirus infection. From the reads, TCRdb called clonotypes with MiXCR, one entry per CDR3 protein. Of about 740,000 distinct CDR3 sequences in the sample, roughly 30% were seen once. These receptors lack a known antigen. The input for sequencing was cultured PBMCs, taken from culture after CMV antigen stimulation. The source is a human donor in good health (CMV status not recorded). Some clones in this sample may be carry-over from other donors' samples.

A word on this clonotype: Mismatch with germline at one junction end may stem from a read error. The chain has TRBV6-1 and TRBJ2-7; 8 nucleotides align to TRBD1. CDR3 length: 13 residues. Germline assignment: CDR1 MNHNS and CDR2 SASEGT. The CDR3 DNA sequence: TGTGTCAGCAGTCGGACAGGGATCTACGAGCAGTACTTC. It is translated as CVSSRTGIYEQYF.

This clonotype has more than one count but fewer than ten. The chain is built from TRBV15 and TRBJ2-3; D unresolved. This CDR3 is 15 amino acids long. Germline CDR1 LNHNV, CDR2 YYDKDF (reference sequence). V was trimmed by 2 bases and J by 2 bases, leaving 11 bases between them. CDR3 bases: TGTGCCACCAGCAGACTTGGTTTAAACACAGATACGCAGTATTTT. This sequence encodes CATSRLGLNTDTQYF.

This clonotype was detected once. The gene calls are TRBV12-3 or TRBV12-4 and TRBJ2-6; no clear D gene. Trimming removed 6 bases at V and 0 bases at J, with 6 bases between. The CDR3 covers 14 residues. This CDR3 is CASRPFSGANVLTF. The CDR3 region has the DNA TGTGCCAGCAGGCCGTTCTCTGGGGCCAACGTCCTGACTTTC.

Of note for this clonotype: Being one base from a much bigger clone, this may be a read error. The V gene is TRBV7-9, the J gene TRBJ2-7; D is perhaps TRBD1 (6 bases). Trimming took off 5 bases at V and 0 bases at J, with 11 bases between the two ends. Germline CDR1 is SEHNR and CDR2 is FQNEAQ (reference sequence). This CDR3 has 14 amino acids. The CDR3 region is CASSTHRVSYEQYF. CDR3 DNA: TGTGCCAGCAGCACTCACAGGGTCTCCTACGAGCAGTACTTC.

This clonotype has only a few counts. The rearrangement joins TRBV15 to TRBJ2-6; D gene uncertain. The V and J ends lost 1 base and 0 bases respectively, with 10 bases between them. Germline assignment: CDR1 LNHNV and CDR2 YYDKDF (reference sequence). The length of the CDR3 is 17 residues. CDR3 in DNA: TGTGCCACCAGCAGAGTTGGCTCGCTCTCTGGGGCCAACGTCCTGACTTTC. Its translation: CATSRVGSLSGANVLTF.

This chain joins TRBV20-1 and TRBJ2-5; TRBD1 agrees at 7 bases. The V gene's germline CDR1 is DFQATT and CDR2 SNEGSKA (reference sequence). The junction had 12 bases not matched to a gene; V was cut back by 4 bases and J by 4 bases. This CDR3 spans 15 amino acids. CDR3 amino acids: CSANPGTEYIETQYF. CDR3 coding DNA: TGCAGTGCTAACCCCGGGACAGAGTATATAGAGACCCAGTACTTC.

This clonotype was recorded a few times. The chain links TRBV28 to TRBJ2-1; D not resolved. The V end was cut by 4 bases, the J end by 0 bases, with 13 bases between. The germline CDR1 and CDR2 sequences are MDHEN and SYDVKM. CDR3 length: 16 amino acids. The CDR3 coding sequence is TGTGCCAGCAGTTCCACAACCCCGCACTCCTACAATGAGCAGTTCTTC. Translation: CASSSTTPHSYNEQFF.

This sequence joins TRBV7-2 and TRBJ2-1; 10 nucleotides agree with TRBD2. Germline V lookup: CDR1 SGHTA, CDR2 FQGNSA. The CDR3 sequence is 16 residues long. Trimming removed 1 base from V and 2 bases from J; junction bases left unmatched: 2. Written as DNA, the CDR3 is TGTGCCAGCAGCTTAGAACTAGCGGGGACCTACAATGAGCAGTTCTTC. Translation gives CASSLELAGTYNEQFF.

The chain links TRBV5-1 to TRBJ2-3, with 13 bases identical to TRBD2. CDR1 and CDR2 from the germline V gene are SGHRS and YFSETQ. This CDR3 has 16 residues. The junction had 7 bases not matched to a gene; V was cut back by 4 bases and J by 5 bases. The CDR3 spells CASSGRLAGGGDTQYF. The CDR3 bases are TGCGCCAGCAGCGGCCGACTAGCGGGAGGCGGAGATACGCAGTATTTT.

The V gene is TRBV20-1, the J gene TRBJ2-5, with D possibly being TRBD1 (8 bases). The V and J ends lost 7 bases and 3 bases respectively, with 18 bases between them. Germline lookup yields CDR1 DFQATT and CDR2 SNEGSKA (reference sequence). This CDR3 spans 14 amino acids. The CDR3 region is CSGTGFAGEETQYF. The CDR3 region has the DNA TGCAGTGGGACAGGGTTCGCGGGAGAAGAGACCCAGTACTTC.

The rearrangement links TRBV5-6 to TRBJ1-5; possibly TRBD1 for D (5 bases). The V gene's germline CDR1 is SGHDT and CDR2 YYEEEE. The CDR3 sequence is 19 residues long. Deletions cut 3 bases from V and 3 bases from J, with 25 bases between. The CDR3 nucleotides are TGTGCCAGCAGCTCGGCTCGGGACTTAGGGTCCCATACCAATCAGCCCCAGCATTTT. Residues: CASSSARDLGSHTNQPQHF.

This clonotype was seen ten or more times. The chain combines TRBV7-2 with TRBJ1-2, with 8 bases matching TRBD1. Trimming cost V 5 bases and J 5 bases; bases outside gene matches: 7. This CDR3 region has 14 residues. Germline V gene data show CDR1 as SGHTA and CDR2 as FQGNSA. This chain's CDR3 is CASSAGQELYGYTF. CDR3 in DNA: TGTGCCAGCAGCGCGGGACAGGAATTATATGGCTACACCTTC.

This clonotype was seen at least ten times. The chain links TRBV7-8 to TRBJ1-3; D gene ambiguous. V lost 1 base, J lost 2 bases, and 15 bases lay in between. Per the germline V gene, CDR1 is SGHVS and CDR2 is FQNEAQ. The CDR3 has 17 residues. DNA for the CDR3: TGTGCCAGCAGCTTAGAGCCGGGGAGGGCTGCTGGAAACACCATATATTTT. Amino acid sequence: CASSLEPGRAAGNTIYF.

This clonotype has a handful of counts. This chain links TRBV7-9 with TRBJ1-6, with D tentatively TRBD1 (6 bases). Germline V CDR1 and CDR2: SEHNR, FQNEAQ (reference sequence). V lost 6 bases and J lost 7, with 13 bases in between. This CDR3 is 14 amino acids long. The CDR3 DNA follows: TGTGCCAGCAGGGACGGCAGGGGCAATTCACCCCTCCACTTT. Translation gives CASRDGRGNSPLHF. Combining the CDR3 with reference TRBV7-9 and TRBJ1-6 gives the whole variable domain DTGVSQNPRHKITKRGQNVTFRCDPISEHNRLYWYRQTLGQGPEFLTYFQNEAQLEKSRLLSDRFSAERPKGSFSTLEIQRTEQGDSAMYLCASRDGRGNSPLHFGNGTRLTVT.

This clonotype was counted many times. The chain is built from TRBV7-8 and TRBJ1-4; 7 bases line up with TRBD1. The CDR3 totals 16 residues. Germline V gene data show CDR1 as SGHVS and CDR2 as FQNEAQ. Trimming took 1 base from V and 3 from J; bases not matched to a gene: 5. The CDR3 loop reads CASSLVYRGANEKLFF. As DNA, the CDR3 is TGTGCCAGCAGCTTAGTCTACAGGGGTGCTAATGAAAAACTGTTTTTT.

This clonotype occurred many times. The chain recombines TRBV7-2 with TRBJ2-7, with D maybe TRBD2 (6 bases). Germline values: CDR1 SGHTA, CDR2 FQGNSA. Between the trimmed V and J ends, which lost 2 bases and 7 bases, there was a span of 18 bases. CDR3 size: 15 residues. The CDR3 DNA reads TGTGCCAGCAGCTTAATAGCGGTTCAGTGGGAGGAGCAGTACTTC. Translation gives CASSLIAVQWEEQYF.

The chain carries TRBV4-3 and TRBJ2-7; D gene uncertain. This CDR3 region has 15 residues. Trimming stripped 0 bases from V and 0 bases from J, with 9 bases between. The germline CDR1 and CDR2 sequences are LGHNA and YSLEER. This CDR3 is CASSQDRTGSYEQYF. The CDR3 DNA is TGCGCCAGCAGCCAAGATAGGACGGGCTCCTACGAGCAGTACTTC.